These T cell receptor beta chains were read from a single sample in a study of early T cells in non-severe SARS-CoV-2 infection. TCRdb fed the 5' RACE reads into MiXCR, producing one record per CDR3 protein. The sample contains around 60,000 distinct CDR3 sequences, under 15% of which appear only once. The specimen sequenced was whole blood. The source of these receptors is an adult who was a healthcare worker with PCR-confirmed SARS-CoV-2 infection or an uninfected control (not recorded which). Both conserved end residues are part of each CDR3. D genes are given only for firm matches. Part of the rows lack a size; the others show once, few, many or a class for expanded clones.

J: TRBJ2-5; length: 14; V: TRBV11-2; D: -; size: many; CDR3: CASSADLGRGTQYF; DNA: TGTGCCAGCAGCGCAGACCTAGGTCGGGGGACCCAGTACTTC
J: TRBJ2-5; length: 14; V: TRBV7-2; D: -; size: many; CDR3: CASSSPGLQETQYF; DNA: TGTGCCAGCAGCTCCCCGGGACTCCAAGAGACCCAGTACTTC
J: TRBJ2-3; length: 11; V: TRBV20-1; D: -; size: many; CDR3: CSAPIGGTQYF; DNA: TGCAGTGCACCTATTGGTGGTACGCAGTATTTT
J: TRBJ2-7; length: 15; V: TRBV27; D: TRBD2; size: many; CDR3: CASSPGLAGVHEQYF; DNA: TGTGCCAGCAGTCCCGGACTAGCGGGAGTACACGAGCAGTACTTC
J: TRBJ2-4; length: 15; V: TRBV3-1; D: TRBD2; size: many; CDR3: CASSLTSGRGGIQYF; DNA: TGTGCCAGCAGCCTAACTAGCGGGAGGGGAGGCATTCAGTACTTC
J: TRBJ2-1; length: 17; V: TRBV10-3; D: TRBD2; size: few; CDR3: CAISSGLAELGGNEQFF; DNA: TGTGCCATCAGCTCAGGACTAGCGGAGCTTGGGGGCAATGAGCAGTTCTTC
J: TRBJ1-2; length: 13; V: TRBV30; D: -; size: -; CDR3: CAWSNSGTVGYTF; DNA: TGTGCCTGGAGCAATTCAGGGACTGTGGGCTACACCTTC
J: TRBJ1-2; length: 12; V: TRBV29-1; D: -; size: few; CDR3: CSVGYGIGGYTF; DNA: TGCAGCGTTGGCTACGGAATAGGTGGCTACACCTTC
J: TRBJ2-5; length: 14; V: TRBV19; D: TRBD1; size: -; CDR3: CASSPSTGYETQYF; DNA: TGTGCCAGTAGTCCTTCGACAGGGTACGAGACCCAGTACTTC
J: TRBJ2-7; length: 14; V: TRBV13; D: -; size: many; CDR3: CASTPRGVSYEQYF; DNA: TGTGCCAGCACACCTCGGGGCGTGTCCTACGAGCAGTACTTC
J: TRBJ2-7; length: 14; V: TRBV7-9; D: -; size: -; CDR3: CASRRDGRFYEQYF; DNA: TGTGCCAGCAGAAGGGACGGGAGATTCTACGAGCAGTACTTC
J: TRBJ2-3; length: 13; V: TRBV6-6; D: -; size: -; CDR3: CALLVGGTDTQYF; DNA: TGTGCCCTCCTGGTGGGTGGCACAGATACGCAGTATTTT
J: TRBJ2-3; length: 12; V: TRBV29-1; D: -; size: many; CDR3: CSVGQATDTQYF; DNA: TGCAGCGTTGGACAGGCCACAGATACGCAGTATTTT
J: TRBJ1-1; length: 15; V: TRBV7-3; D: -; size: -; CDR3: CASSLDGVRDTEAFF; DNA: TGTGCCAGCAGCTTAGATGGGGTTCGGGACACTGAAGCTTTCTTT
J: TRBJ1-4; length: 16; V: TRBV20-1; D: TRBD1; size: many; CDR3: CSARRGTGQGNEKLFF; DNA: TGCAGTGCTAGGAGAGGGACAGGGCAAGGGAATGAAAAACTGTTTTTT
J: TRBJ2-1; length: 12; V: TRBV7-6; D: -; size: many; CDR3: CASSPISDEQFF; DNA: TGTGCCAGCAGCCCCATAAGCGATGAGCAGTTCTTC
J: TRBJ2-7; length: 14; V: TRBV20-1; D: TRBD2; size: many; CDR3: CSAPGTSGTYEQYF; DNA: TGCAGTGCTCCCGGGACTAGCGGAACCTACGAGCAGTACTTC
J: TRBJ2-5; length: 16; V: TRBV7-9; D: TRBD2; size: -; CDR3: CASSSRTSVGGETQYF; DNA: TGTGCCAGCAGCTCTCGGACTAGCGTAGGCGGTGAGACCCAGTACTTC
J: TRBJ2-5; length: 15; V: TRBV28; D: TRBD2; size: many; CDR3: CASSYLAGNQETQYF; DNA: TGTGCCAGCAGTTATCTAGCGGGGAATCAAGAGACCCAGTACTTC
J: TRBJ2-7; length: 12; V: TRBV24-1; D: -; size: -; CDR3: CATSDWGYEQYF; DNA: TGTGCCACCAGTGATTGGGGCTACGAGCAGTACTTC
J: TRBJ2-3; length: 15; V: TRBV3-1; D: -; size: few; CDR3: CASSDSGSGTDTQYF; DNA: TGTGCCAGCTCGGACTCGGGGAGCGGAACAGATACGCAGTATTTT
J: TRBJ1-3; length: 16; V: TRBV20-1; D: TRBD1; size: -; CDR3: CSAPGTGTGGRNTIYF; DNA: TGCAGTGCCCCGGGCACCGGGACAGGAGGTAGAAACACCATATATTTT
J: TRBJ2-7; length: 15; V: TRBV19; D: -; size: many; CDR3: CASSISRFTVYEQYF; DNA: TGTGCCAGTAGTATAAGCCGCTTCACTGTCTACGAGCAGTACTTC
J: TRBJ2-7; length: 13; V: TRBV11-2; D: TRBD1; size: many; CDR3: CASSLTGNYEQYF; DNA: TGTGCCAGCTCTCTGACAGGGAACTACGAGCAGTACTTC
J: TRBJ2-1; length: 12; V: TRBV7-2; D: -; size: few; CDR3: CASSFSPQGQFF; DNA: TGTGCCAGCAGCTTTTCTCCACAGGGGCAGTTCTTC
J: TRBJ2-7; length: 16; V: TRBV28; D: TRBD2; size: -; CDR3: CASSAASSGRFYEQYF; DNA: TGTGCCAGCAGTGCCGCTTCTAGCGGGAGGTTCTACGAGCAGTACTTC
J: TRBJ2-3; length: 14; V: TRBV10-3; D: -; size: -; CDR3: CAISELQNTDTQYF; DNA: TGTGCCATCAGTGAGCTTCAGAACACAGATACGCAGTATTTT
J: TRBJ2-3; length: 16; V: TRBV15; D: TRBD2; size: few; CDR3: CATSRGSSGSTDTQYF; DNA: TGTGCCACCAGCAGGGGTTCTAGCGGGAGCACAGATACGCAGTATTTT
J: TRBJ1-1; length: 15; V: TRBV6-5; D: -; size: -; CDR3: CASSQPGETNTEAFF; DNA: TGTGCCAGCAGTCAACCAGGGGAAACGAACACTGAAGCTTTCTTT
J: TRBJ1-5; length: 13; V: TRBV30; D: -; size: few; CDR3: CAWSEIGGQPQHF; DNA: TGTGCCTGGAGTGAAATTGGGGGTCAGCCCCAGCATTTT
J: TRBJ2-7; length: 12; V: TRBV11-2; D: -; size: -; CDR3: CASSRRDYEQYF; DNA: TGTGCCAGCAGCCGCCGGGACTACGAGCAGTACTTC
J: TRBJ2-5; length: 13; V: TRBV5-1; D: -; size: many; CDR3: CASSSGSGETQYF; DNA: TGCGCCAGCAGCTCAGGAAGTGGTGAGACCCAGTACTTC
J: TRBJ2-3; length: 17; V: TRBV5-6; D: -; size: -; CDR3: CASSPPTVGGSTDTQYF; DNA: TGTGCCAGCAGCCCACCCACAGTCGGGGGTAGCACAGATACGCAGTATTTT
J: TRBJ1-3; length: 12; V: TRBV6-1; D: -; size: -; CDR3: CASRTAGNTIYF; DNA: TGTGCCAGCAGGACAGCTGGAAACACCATATATTTT
J: TRBJ2-1; length: 15; V: TRBV3-2; D: -; size: -; CDR3: CASSQRTGSYNEQFF; DNA: TGTGCCAGCAGCCAACGGACAGGGTCCTACAATGAGCAGTTCTTC
J: TRBJ1-6; length: 15; V: TRBV4-3; D: -; size: many; CDR3: CASSQEPNWNSPLHF; DNA: TGCGCCAGCAGCCAAGAACCTAATTGGAATTCACCCCTCCACTTT
J: TRBJ2-6; length: 16; V: TRBV6-6; D: -; size: -; CDR3: CASSPGRRSGANVLTF; DNA: TGTGCCAGCAGTCCCGGACGGCGCTCTGGGGCCAACGTCCTGACTTTC
J: TRBJ1-1; length: 14; V: TRBV20-1; D: -; size: many; CDR3: CSARDSGRDAEAFF; DNA: TGCAGTGCTAGAGATAGCGGCAGGGACGCTGAAGCTTTCTTT
J: TRBJ2-6; length: 15; V: TRBV7-2; D: TRBD1; size: many; CDR3: CASSTQGYGANVLTF; DNA: TGTGCCAGCAGCACACAGGGGTACGGGGCCAACGTCCTGACTTTC
J: TRBJ2-5; length: 14; V: TRBV7-9; D: -; size: many; CDR3: CASSPGQRQETQYF; DNA: TGTGCCAGCAGCCCCGGACAGAGACAAGAGACCCAGTACTTC
J: TRBJ1-2; length: 15; V: TRBV7-9; D: TRBD1; size: few; CDR3: CASSSGTAPNYGYTF; DNA: TGTGCCAGCAGCTCCGGGACAGCCCCTAACTATGGCTACACCTTC
J: TRBJ2-5; length: 14; V: TRBV29-1; D: TRBD2; size: few; CDR3: CSVQILAAQETQYF; DNA: TGCAGCGTCCAGATACTAGCGGCCCAAGAGACCCAGTACTTC
J: TRBJ2-5; length: 14; V: TRBV12-3/TRBV12-4; D: -; size: -; CDR3: CASGPGHTQETQYF; DNA: TGTGCCAGCGGACCGGGTCACACTCAAGAGACCCAGTACTTC
J: TRBJ2-7; length: 13; V: TRBV6-4; D: TRBD1; size: few; CDR3: CASNGTGVYEQYF; DNA: TGTGCCAGCAATGGGACAGGGGTCTACGAGCAGTACTTC
J: TRBJ1-6; length: 15; V: TRBV12-3/TRBV12-4; D: TRBD1; size: many; CDR3: CASSLGGQGASPLHF; DNA: TGTGCCAGCAGTTTAGGTGGACAGGGTGCTTCACCCCTCCACTTT
J: TRBJ2-3; length: 16; V: TRBV7-2; D: -; size: -; CDR3: CAITARGRRELNTQYF; DNA: TGTGCCATTACAGCCCGGGGGCGCCGAGAATTAAATACGCAGTATTTT
J: TRBJ1-2; length: 15; V: TRBV18; D: -; size: -; CDR3: CASSASTGDHYGYTF; DNA: TGTGCCAGCTCAGCCTCGACGGGGGATCACTATGGCTACACCTTC
J: TRBJ2-2; length: 15; V: TRBV28; D: TRBD2; size: -; CDR3: CASRLWTSGTGELFF; DNA: TGTGCCAGCAGGTTATGGACTAGCGGGACCGGGGAGCTGTTTTTT
J: TRBJ1-1; length: 15; V: TRBV12-3/TRBV12-4; D: TRBD1; size: -; CDR3: CASRQTGTGVFEAFF; DNA: TGTGCCAGCAGACAAACCGGGACAGGCGTATTTGAAGCTTTCTTT
J: TRBJ2-1; length: 15; V: TRBV6-5; D: TRBD2; size: many; CDR3: CASSYGLAGGPEQFF; DNA: TGTGCCAGCAGTTACGGACTAGCGGGAGGGCCGGAGCAGTTCTTC
J: TRBJ2-7; length: 17; V: TRBV11-2; D: TRBD1; size: few; CDR3: CASSLGILGTVTYEQYF; DNA: TGTGCCAGCAGCTTAGGTATTTTAGGGACAGTCACCTACGAGCAGTACTTC
J: TRBJ1-4; length: 16; V: TRBV7-2; D: TRBD1; size: many; CDR3: CASSLGQGAANEKLFF; DNA: TGTGCCAGCAGCTTGGGACAGGGGGCGGCTAATGAAAAACTGTTTTTT